These T cell receptor beta chains were read from a single sample in a study of cytomegalovirus exposure and HLA in healthy donors. Clones were read by immunoSEQ multiplex PCR, and TCRdb kept only the in-frame ones, dropping some. Counted here are 180,000 or so clones, over 75% occurring once; the ten biggest clones make up around 3.2%. Sequenced sample: PBMCs. Receptors were obtained from a female donor in good health and CMV-seronegative. Both conserved end residues are part of each CDR3. The D gene is left open where the match is weak. Size is omitted from some rows. Given values are once, few, many or a class for expanded clones.

TRBV18,13,-,TRBJ2-5,-,CASSPRQRETQYF
TRBV2,13,-,TRBJ2-2,once,CASSVTGFGELFF
TRBV19,15,TRBD2,TRBJ2-1,-,CASSIWTSANNEQFF
TRBV27,18,-,TRBJ1-5,-,CASTHSIGDSFWNQPQHF
TRBV30,15,TRBD2,TRBJ2-1,-,CAWRFSGASYNEQFF
TRBV7-2,14,TRBD2,TRBJ2-7,once,CASSLEPSGAEQYF
TRBV6-1,15,TRBD2,TRBJ2-1,-,CASRTSGGSYNEQFF
TRBV28,12,-,TRBJ1-2,-,CASSFTIYGYTF
TRBV7-9,14,TRBD1,TRBJ1-2,-,CASSFTDRAGSYTF
TRBV7-9,14,-,TRBJ2-1,once,CASSNLSSYNEQFF
TRBV28,15,TRBD1,TRBJ1-3,-,CASSLRGRTGNTIYF
TRBV30,14,TRBD1,TRBJ1-2,-,CAWSVSGGSYGYTF
TRBV18,15,TRBD2,TRBJ2-3,-,CASSWGLAGTDTQYF
TRBV25-1,13,TRBD2,TRBJ2-7,few,CASASGGTYEQYF
TRBV10-3,15,TRBD2,TRBJ2-7,few,CAISDSSGSPGEQYF
TRBV11-2,14,TRBD2,TRBJ2-1,-,CASSASTSGNEQFF
TRBV27,12,-,TRBJ1-1,-,CASSFEGRAAFF
TRBV10-3,16,TRBD1,TRBJ2-7,-,CAISEGTGGQYYEQYF
TRBV5-1,14,TRBD2,TRBJ2-5,-,CASMTGGGMETQYF
TRBV7-9,13,-,TRBJ2-7,-,CASSSGLTYEQYF
TRBV4-3,15,-,TRBJ1-1,-,CASSQESAGDTEAFF
TRBV7-6,15,TRBD2,TRBJ2-2,-,CASSLVPSGGGELFF
TRBV6-1,14,TRBD1,TRBJ2-7,-,CASSGRDRGYEQYF
TRBV7-9,17,TRBD1,TRBJ1-6,-,CASSSREPMGQHSPLHF
TRBV2,14,TRBD1,TRBJ1-4,-,CASRGTGGREKLFF
TRBV19,12,-,TRBJ2-7,few,CARTKFPHEQYF
TRBV7-9,15,-,TRBJ2-1,-,CAWNNGGLRDNEQFF
TRBV9,14,-,TRBJ2-7,-,CASSVSGSMDEQYF
TRBV7-9,14,-,TRBJ2-5,-,CSSSPDRNQETQYF
TRBV30,16,TRBD2,TRBJ2-7,-,CAWSALGTSGDYEQYF
TRBV19,16,TRBD2,TRBJ2-7,few,CASSYGTAGGTYEQYF
TRBV5-1,15,TRBD2,TRBJ2-5,-,CASSLAGGGRETQYF
TRBV2,14,TRBD1,TRBJ1-5,-,CASSDQGAEQPQHF
TRBV5-1,14,TRBD1,TRBJ2-7,-,CASSLDRGSYEQYF
TRBV9,14,-,TRBJ1-1,-,CASSVVKFDKKAFF
TRBV6-6,15,TRBD2,TRBJ2-5,-,CASSYSPGGAGAQYF
TRBV11-1,15,-,TRBJ1-1,-,CASSLVAGAITEAFF
TRBV5-8,16,TRBD1,TRBJ1-1,-,CASSLGTGQVNTEAFF
TRBV19,18,TRBD1,TRBJ2-6,few,CASSMRGQGTAGANVLTF
TRBV5-6,15,TRBD2,TRBJ2-5,-,CASKALAGAGEAQYF
TRBV28,14,TRBD1,TRBJ2-1,once,CASRSGTGVNEQFF
TRBV15,15,TRBD1,TRBJ1-4,-,CATSDRGNSNEKLFF
TRBV19,16,TRBD1,TRBJ1-1,-,CASSKGQRLMNTEAFF
TRBV6-1,17,-,TRBJ1-2,-,CASSEALLRTRNYGYTF
TRBV4-1,15,-,-,-,CASSPYLRGTGEQYF
TRBV2,14,TRBD2,TRBJ2-3,-,CASRRAGGTDTQYF